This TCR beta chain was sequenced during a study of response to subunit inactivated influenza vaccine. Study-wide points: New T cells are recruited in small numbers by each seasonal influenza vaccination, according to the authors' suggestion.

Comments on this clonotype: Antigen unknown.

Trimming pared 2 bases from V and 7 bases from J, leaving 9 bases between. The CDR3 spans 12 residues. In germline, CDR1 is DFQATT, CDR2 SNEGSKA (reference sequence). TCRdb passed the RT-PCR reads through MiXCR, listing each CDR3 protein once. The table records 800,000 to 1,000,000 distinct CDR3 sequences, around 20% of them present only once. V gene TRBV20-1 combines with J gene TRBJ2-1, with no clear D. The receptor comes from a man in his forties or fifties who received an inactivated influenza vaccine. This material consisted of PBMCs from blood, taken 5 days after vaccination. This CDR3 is CSARNALNEQFF. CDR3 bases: TGCAGTGCTAGAAACGCGTTAAATGAGCAGTTCTTC.